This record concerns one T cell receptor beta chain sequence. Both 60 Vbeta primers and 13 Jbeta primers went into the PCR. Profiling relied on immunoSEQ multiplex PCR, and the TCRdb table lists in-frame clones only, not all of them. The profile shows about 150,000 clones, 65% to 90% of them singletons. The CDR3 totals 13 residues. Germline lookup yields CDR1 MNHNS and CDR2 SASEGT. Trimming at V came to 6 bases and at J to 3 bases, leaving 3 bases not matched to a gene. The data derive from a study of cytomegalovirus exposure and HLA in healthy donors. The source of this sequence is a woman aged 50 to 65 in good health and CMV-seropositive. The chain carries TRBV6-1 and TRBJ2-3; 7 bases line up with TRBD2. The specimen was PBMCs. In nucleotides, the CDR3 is TGTGCCAGCAGATGGGGGGGGACAGATACGCAGTATTTT. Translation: CASRWGGTDTQYF.